Listed below are T cell receptor beta chains from one sample, sequenced in a study of blood T cell repertoires in COVID-19. The table came from immunoSEQ multiplex PCR; TCRdb's copy has only in-frame clones and leaves some out. The sample lists fewer than 350,000 clones; around 87% were seen once. The sequenced sample consisted of PBMCs or T cells enriched from blood (not recorded which). The source is a woman aged 18-30 years with acute COVID-19. The CDR3 runs from the conserved cysteine through the conserved F or W. The D gene is left open where the match is weak. Clone size is not always given. Where it is, it says once, few, many or a class for expanded clones.

-	TRBJ1-5	TRBV3-1/TRBV3-2	-	CASSQVQGSNNQPQHF	TGTGCCAGCAGCCAAGTGCAGGGATCCAACAATCAGCCCCAGCATTTT
-	TRBJ2-3	TRBV7-8	-	CASSLSLNRVTSTDTQYF	TGTGCCAGCAGCTTATCACTAAACAGGGTTACTAGCACAGATACGCAGTATTTT
once	TRBJ2-1	TRBV27	TRBD2	CASSLRLAGGNEQFF	TGTGCCAGCAGTTTACGGCTAGCGGGAGGGAATGAGCAGTTCTTC
-	TRBJ2-5	TRBV7-2	-	CASSLARPRGETQYF	TGTGCCAGCAGCTTAGCCCGGCCCAGGGGAGAGACCCAGTACTTC
-	TRBJ1-1	TRBV28	TRBD1	CASSKQGARSTEAFF	TGTGCCAGCAGTAAACAGGGGGCGAGGTCCACTGAAGCTTTCTTT
-	TRBJ2-1	TRBV18	TRBD2	CASSPLAGGGNEQFF	TGTGCCAGCTCACCCTTGGCGGGAGGAGGCAATGAGCAGTTCTTC
-	TRBJ1-1	TRBV18	-	CASSPRTENTEAFF	TGTGCCAGCTCACCACGGACAGAAAACACTGAAGCTTTCTTT
-	TRBJ2-1	TRBV6-5	-	CASSYSEGLHNEQFF	TGTGCCAGCAGTTACTCGGAGGGACTTCACAATGAGCAGTTCTTC
-	TRBJ2-1	TRBV11-2	TRBD2	CASSSTGLAGNEQFF	TGTGCCAGCAGCTCCACGGGACTAGCGGGCAATGAGCAGTTCTTC
-	TRBJ2-3	TRBV6-6	-	CASSSPFRTDTQYF	TGTGCCAGCAGTTCCCCATTCCGCACAGATACGCAGTATTTT
-	TRBJ2-3	TRBV19	TRBD1	CASLRTGETDTQYF	TGTGCCAGCCTTAGGACAGGGGAGACAGATACGCAGTATTTT
-	TRBJ2-3	TRBV2	TRBD2	CASSGTSGSRDTQYF	TGTGCCAGCAGTGGGACTAGCGGGAGTAGGGATACGCAGTATTTT
-	TRBJ2-1	TRBV5-1	TRBD2	CASSLGLAGAGNDEQFF	TGCGCCAGCAGCCTGGGACTAGCGGGAGCAGGTAACGATGAGCAGTTCTTC
-	TRBJ2-1	TRBV19	-	CASSIWRVDNEQFF	TGTGCCAGTAGTATATGGCGGGTCGATAATGAGCAGTTCTTC
-	TRBJ1-2	TRBV4-1	-	CASSQDEKKNYGYTF	TGCGCCAGCAGCCAAGATGAGAAGAAAAACTATGGCTACACCTTC